This T cell receptor (beta chain) is from a study of T-cell reconstitution after alpha-beta-depleted transplantation in children (dated by TCRdb to between 2015 and 2016). Some background on the complete study: The study quantitatively tracked T-cell immune reconstitution after TCRalphabeta/CD19-depleted allogeneic hematopoietic cell transplantation in children using TCR repertoire profiling. General findings and caveats noted by the study authors: Over subsequent months, a decline in hyperexpanded clone frequencies was noted, and after one year, T-cell counts and TCRbeta diversity were mostly ascribed to newly produced T cells. In some patients, high TCRbeta diversity at day 60 was attributed to recipient T cells and intrathymic progenitors that had survived conditioning. The apparently early recovery of alphabetaT-cell counts about two months after transplant reportedly depended on only several hundred rapidly expanded clones that came from non-depleted graft cells.

Library method: PCR. For sequencing, an Illumina HiSeq 2500 was employed. To normalize quantification of the TCRbeta repertoire, the TCR libraries were built with molecular barcoding that relied on unique molecular identifiers. TCRdb reworked the public reads: Q25 trimming with fastp, MiXCR clone assembly, productive beta chains retained. CDR3 protein duplicates are merged, each entry listing the most common genes and DNA. For this sample the table gives more than 40,000 distinct CDR3 sequences, of which around 9.2% were detected only once. About 25% of the sample comes from the top ten. There are 11 amino acids in the CDR3, from cysteine to phenylalanine inclusive. The kept DNA is CDR3 alone, 33 bases in frame from the first base. V is pared back by 8 bases and J by 5 bases, with 13 bases lying between the germline termini. CDR1 and CDR2 were assigned from the germline V gene (reference sequence) as DFQATT and SNEGSKA.

According to the study, the label for this sample's time point signals: day 60 (about 2 months) after transplantation. This specimen's treatment or condition label, per the study, means: allogeneic hematopoietic cell transplantation with graft depleted of TCRalphabeta T cells and CD19 B cells. Transplant recipients were children who received TCRalphabeta/CD19-depleted allogeneic hematopoietic cell grafts. About this clonotype itself: No antigen is known for it. Within one base of it there is no much larger clone, and no base qualities were kept.

Material: PBMCs, mostly from graft donor cells, obtained 60 days after TCRalphabeta/CD19-depleted stem cell transplant. The chain links TRBV20-1 with TRBJ2-7; too little of a D gene remains to name it. The TCR originated in a male patient between 2 and 15 years old who had a stem cell transplant for chronic granulomatous disease, so the T cells may come from the graft donor. The nucleotide sequence reads as follows: TGCAGTTACTTCCTTTTGGACGAGCAGTACTTC. Its product reads: CSYFLLDEQYF.